This T cell receptor beta chain was obtained from a study of control samples from healthy donors and cancer patients. From germline, CDR1 is WNHNN and CDR2 SYGVQD (reference sequence). CDR3 length equals 12 residues. Trimming shortened V by 3 bases and J by 2 bases, and 2 bases separated the two germline ends. Clones were read by immunoSEQ multiplex PCR, and TCRdb kept only the in-frame ones, dropping some. The sample spans around 190,000 clones; the ten largest clones claim about 2.2%. The chain recombines TRBV10-1 with TRBJ1-5, with no clear D. The sequenced sample was blood. The source of this sequence is a woman in her 30s in good health. Written as DNA, the CDR3 is TGCGCCAGCAGTGAAGGCAATCAGCCCCAGCATTTT. Protein: CASSEGNQPQHF.